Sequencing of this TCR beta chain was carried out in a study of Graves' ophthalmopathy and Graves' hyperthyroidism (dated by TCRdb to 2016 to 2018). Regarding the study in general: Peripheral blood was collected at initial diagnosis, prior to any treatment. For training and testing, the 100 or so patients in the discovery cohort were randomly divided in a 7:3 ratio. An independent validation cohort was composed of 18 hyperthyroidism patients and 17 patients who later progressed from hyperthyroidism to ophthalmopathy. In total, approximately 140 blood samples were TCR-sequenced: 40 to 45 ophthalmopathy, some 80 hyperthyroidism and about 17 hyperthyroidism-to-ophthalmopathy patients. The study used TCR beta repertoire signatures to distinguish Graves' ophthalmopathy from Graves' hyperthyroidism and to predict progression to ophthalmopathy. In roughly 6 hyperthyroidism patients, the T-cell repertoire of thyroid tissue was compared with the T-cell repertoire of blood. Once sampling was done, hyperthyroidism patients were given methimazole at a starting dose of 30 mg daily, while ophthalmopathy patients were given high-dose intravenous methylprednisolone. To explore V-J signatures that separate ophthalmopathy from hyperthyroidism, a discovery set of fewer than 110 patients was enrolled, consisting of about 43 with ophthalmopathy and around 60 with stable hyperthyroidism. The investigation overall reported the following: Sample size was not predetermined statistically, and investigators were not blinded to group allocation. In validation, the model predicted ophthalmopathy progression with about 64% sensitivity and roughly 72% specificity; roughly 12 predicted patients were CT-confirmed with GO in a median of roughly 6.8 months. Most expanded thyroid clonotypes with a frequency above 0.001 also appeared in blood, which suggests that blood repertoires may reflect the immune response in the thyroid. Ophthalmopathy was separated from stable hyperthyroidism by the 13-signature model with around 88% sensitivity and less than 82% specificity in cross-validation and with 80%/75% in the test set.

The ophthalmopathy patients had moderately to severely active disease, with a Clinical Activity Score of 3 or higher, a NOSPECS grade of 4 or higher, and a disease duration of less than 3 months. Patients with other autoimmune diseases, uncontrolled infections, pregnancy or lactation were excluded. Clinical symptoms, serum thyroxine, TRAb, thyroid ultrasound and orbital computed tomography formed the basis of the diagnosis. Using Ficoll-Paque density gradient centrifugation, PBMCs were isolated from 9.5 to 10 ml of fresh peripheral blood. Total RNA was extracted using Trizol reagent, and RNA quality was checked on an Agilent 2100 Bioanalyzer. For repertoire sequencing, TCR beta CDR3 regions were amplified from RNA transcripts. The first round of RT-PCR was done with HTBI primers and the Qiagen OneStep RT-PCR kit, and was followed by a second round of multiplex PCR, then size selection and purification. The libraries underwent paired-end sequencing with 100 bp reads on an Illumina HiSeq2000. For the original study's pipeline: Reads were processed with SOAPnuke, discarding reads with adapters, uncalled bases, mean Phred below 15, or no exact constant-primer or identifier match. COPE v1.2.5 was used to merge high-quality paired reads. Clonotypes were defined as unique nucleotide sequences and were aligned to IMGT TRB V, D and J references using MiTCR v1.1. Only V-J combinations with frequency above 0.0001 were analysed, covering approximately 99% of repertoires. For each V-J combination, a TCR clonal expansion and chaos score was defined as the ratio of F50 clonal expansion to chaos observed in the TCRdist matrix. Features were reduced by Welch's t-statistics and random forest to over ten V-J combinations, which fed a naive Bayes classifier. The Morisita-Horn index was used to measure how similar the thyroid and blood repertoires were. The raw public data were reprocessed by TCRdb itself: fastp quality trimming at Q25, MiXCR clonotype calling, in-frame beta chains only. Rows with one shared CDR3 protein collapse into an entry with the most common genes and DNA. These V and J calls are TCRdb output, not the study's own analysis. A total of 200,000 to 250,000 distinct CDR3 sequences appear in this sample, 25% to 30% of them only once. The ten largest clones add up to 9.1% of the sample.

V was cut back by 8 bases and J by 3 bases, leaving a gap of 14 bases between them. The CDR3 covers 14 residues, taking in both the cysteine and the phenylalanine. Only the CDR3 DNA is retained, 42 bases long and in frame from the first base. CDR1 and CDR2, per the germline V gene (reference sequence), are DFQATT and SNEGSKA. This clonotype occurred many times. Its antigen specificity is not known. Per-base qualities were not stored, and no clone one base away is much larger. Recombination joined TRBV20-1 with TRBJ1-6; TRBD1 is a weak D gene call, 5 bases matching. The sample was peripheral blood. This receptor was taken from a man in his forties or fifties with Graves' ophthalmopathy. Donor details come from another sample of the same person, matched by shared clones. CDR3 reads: CSIRPGGYNSPLHF. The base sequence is TGCAGTATCCGTCCGGGGGGCTATAATTCACCCCTCCACTTT.